This TCR beta chain was captured by sequencing in a study of read filtering for tumor transcriptome and immune sequencing. For the study at large: Whole-transcriptome libraries were prepared after DNase treatment.

This library used roughly 400 ng RNA and molecular barcoded adaptors spanning alpha/delta and beta/gamma chains. TCRdb passed the reads through MiXCR, listing each CDR3 protein once. The sample has about 63,000 distinct CDR3 sequences; about 15% are singletons. Trimming took 4 bases from V and 8 from J, leaving 15 bases between them. The germline V gene encodes CDR1 LGHNA and CDR2 YSLEER. The CDR3 extends over 14 amino acids. This clonotype was seen many times. This receptor was identified in a donor aged 40 or older with multiple myeloma. The sample consisted of a population of CD138-negative cells sorted from bone marrow. The chain is built from TRBV4-3 and TRBJ2-1; no clear D. The DNA of the CDR3 is TGCGCCAGCAGCCCACGGGTCTTACGGGATGAGCAGTTCTTC. Translating it yields CASSPRVLRDEQFF.